Listed here is a single TCR beta chain. Its antigen is not identified. CDR1 KGHSH and CDR2 LQKENI come from the germline V gene. CDR3 length: 15 amino acids. J gave up 4 bases and V 4 bases, and 2 bases lay outside the gene matches. This entry comes from a study of T cell responses to AZD1222 COVID-19 vaccine. The data were produced by immunoSEQ multiplex PCR, yet TCRdb's version contains in-frame clones alone and is incomplete. The sample carries 100,000 to 120,000 clones, approximately 85% recorded once. Study observations and caveats: Elevations in Spike-specific TCR breadth and depth followed administration of two AZD1222 doses. Spike was spanned by vaccine-associated CD4 TCRs, which were dominant at 160-218 and 743-854.

This TCR came from an adult in good health. The specimen was peripheral blood, collected on day 0 of AZD1222 vaccination. The chain links TRBV18 to TRBJ2-6; TRBD1 matches 9 bases. This CDR3 is CASSLQGAGANVLTF. CDR3 DNA: TGTGCCAGCTCACTACAGGGGGCGGGGGCCAACGTCCTGACTTTC.